The clone carrying this T cell receptor (beta chain) was seen a handful of times. All of the isolated RNA was reverse transcribed, so expressed TCRB transcripts were sequenced. Clones were sequenced by immunoSEQ multiplex PCR, and TCRdb holds only the in-frame ones, with some missing. Of around 500,000 clones listed, about an eighth are singletons. This sample is part of a study of beta chain features in type 1 diabetes. This CDR3 is 14 amino acids long. Losses at the gene ends were 8 bases for V and 6 bases for J; bases not matched to a gene: 10. Germline CDR1 is SGHVS and CDR2 is FNYEAQ. Material: naive CD4+ T cells from blood. This sequence joins TRBV7-6 and TRBJ2-3; 8 bases are shared with TRBD1. This clonotype was sampled from a woman aged 18-30 years in good health. CDR3: CASSLGQGMDTQYF. CDR3 DNA sequence: TGTGCCAGCTCACTAGGACAGGGAATGGATACGCAGTATTTT.